This T cell receptor (beta chain) derives from a study of cytomegalovirus exposure and HLA in healthy donors. Study-level points and caveats: About 87% or about 30% of the time was how often most TCR beta V segments were productive, according to an earlier analysis. A later analysis, which compared TCR beta chains of equal frequency, found the HLA-associated ones more clonally expanded. With high specificity and sensitivity, the classifier reportedly diagnosed cytomegalovirus status.

Germline values: CDR1 SGHRS, CDR2 YFSETQ. Trimming at V came to 0 bases and at J to 4 bases, leaving 0 bases not matched to a gene. CDR3 size: 14 residues. PCR involved 60 Vbeta and 13 Jbeta primers. Method: immunoSEQ multiplex PCR; TCRdb's copy keeps in-frame clones and lacks some. The sample has about 190,000 clones; about four fifths are singletons. As for this clone: The antigen is not known.

V and J are TRBV5-1 and TRBJ2-3, with 9 bases lining up with TRBD1. The specimen sequenced was PBMCs. The clonotype comes from a woman younger than 30 in good health and CMV-seronegative. The DNA for the CDR3 is TGCGCCAGCAGCTTGGACAGGGGGCCAGATACGCAGTATTTT. Translated: CASSLDRGPDTQYF.